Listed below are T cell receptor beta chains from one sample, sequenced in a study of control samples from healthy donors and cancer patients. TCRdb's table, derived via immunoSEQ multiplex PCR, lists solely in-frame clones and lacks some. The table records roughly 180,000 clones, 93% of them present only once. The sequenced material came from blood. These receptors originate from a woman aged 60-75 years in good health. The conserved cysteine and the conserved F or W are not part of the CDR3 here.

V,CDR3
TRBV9,ASSVEGNYGYT
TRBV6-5,ASSYSGGSNQPQH
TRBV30,AWSLRGHGYT
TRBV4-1,ASSQDSPGVLPYSNQPQH
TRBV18,ASSPRAGDRTDTQY
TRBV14,ASSQVRDSHYNEQF
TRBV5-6,ASSLAISANTGELF
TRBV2,ASNYGGNQPQH
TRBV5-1,ASSLDRASKDGYT
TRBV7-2,ASSFWVGDSPLH
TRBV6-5,ASSYSANTDTQY
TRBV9,ASSVAHSGEKLF
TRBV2,ASSEEAGNTEAF
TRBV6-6,ASRVPGSNEKLF
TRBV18,ASSPRVTGFNTEAF
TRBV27,ASSFYVNSPLH